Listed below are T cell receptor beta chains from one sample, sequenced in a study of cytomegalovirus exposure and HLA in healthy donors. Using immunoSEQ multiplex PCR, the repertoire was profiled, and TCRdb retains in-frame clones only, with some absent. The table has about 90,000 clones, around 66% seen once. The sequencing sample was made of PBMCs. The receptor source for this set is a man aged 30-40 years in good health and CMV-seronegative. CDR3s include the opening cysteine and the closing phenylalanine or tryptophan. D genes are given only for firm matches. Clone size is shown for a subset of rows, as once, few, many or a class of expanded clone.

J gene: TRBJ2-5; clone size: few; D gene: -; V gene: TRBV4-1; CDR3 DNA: TGCGCCAGCAGCCGGATGGTGGGGGGCCAAGAGACCCAGTACTTC; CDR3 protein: CASSRMVGGQETQYF
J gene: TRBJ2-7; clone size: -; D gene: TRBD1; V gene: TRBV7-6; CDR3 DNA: TGTGCCAGCAGCCTCGGGACAGGGGGCCGCGAGCAGTACTTC; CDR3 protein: CASSLGTGGREQYF
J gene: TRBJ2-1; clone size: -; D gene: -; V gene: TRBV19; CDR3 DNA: TGTGCCAGTAGTATAGGAGGGCTTGAGCAGTTCTTC; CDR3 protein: CASSIGGLEQFF
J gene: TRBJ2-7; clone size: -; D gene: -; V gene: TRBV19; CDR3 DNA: TGTGCCAGTAGTACGCGGAGGGGGGGGGAGCAGTACTTC; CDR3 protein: CASSTRRGGEQYF
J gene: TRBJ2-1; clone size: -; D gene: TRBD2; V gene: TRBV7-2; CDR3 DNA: TGTGCCAGCAGCACTAGCGGGGGGGCCTACGATGAGCAGTTCTTC; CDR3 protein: CASSTSGGAYDEQFF
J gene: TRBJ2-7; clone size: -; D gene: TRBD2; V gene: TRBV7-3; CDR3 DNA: TGTGCCAGCAGCTTAATAGCGGGGGGCCACGAGCAGTACTTC; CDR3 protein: CASSLIAGGHEQYF
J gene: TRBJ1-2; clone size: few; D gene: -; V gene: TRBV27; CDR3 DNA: TGTGCCAGCACCTCATTGGGGCAATCATTCTCGGGCTACACCTTC; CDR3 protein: CASTSLGQSFSGYTF
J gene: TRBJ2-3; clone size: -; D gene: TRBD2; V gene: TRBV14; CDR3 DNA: TGTGCCAGCAGCCAACCAGAGCGGGACTGGAAAGATACGCAGTATTTT; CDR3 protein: CASSQPERDWKDTQYF
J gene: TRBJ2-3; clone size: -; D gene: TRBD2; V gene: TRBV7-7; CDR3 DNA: TGTGCTAGCAGCTTAGCAACTAGCGGGGGTGCAGATACGCAGTATTTT; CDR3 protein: CASSLATSGGADTQYF
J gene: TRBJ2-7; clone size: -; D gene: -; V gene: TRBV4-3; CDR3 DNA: TGCGCCAGCAGCCAAGATCGCGAGGGTTCCTACGAGCAGTACTTC; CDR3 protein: CASSQDREGSYEQYF
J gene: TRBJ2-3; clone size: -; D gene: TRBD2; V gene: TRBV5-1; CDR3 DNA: TGCGCCAGCAGCCCGGGGGGGGGTGCAGATACGCAGTATTTT; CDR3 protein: CASSPGGGADTQYF
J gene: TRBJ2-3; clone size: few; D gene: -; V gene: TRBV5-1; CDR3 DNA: TGCGCCAGCAGCCAGGACACAGATACGCAGTATTTT; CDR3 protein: CASSQDTDTQYF
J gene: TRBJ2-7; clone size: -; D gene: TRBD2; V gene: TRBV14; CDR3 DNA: TGTGCCAGCAGCCCCTCGGACGGGAGGGCCTACGAGCAGTACTTC; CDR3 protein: CASSPSDGRAYEQYF
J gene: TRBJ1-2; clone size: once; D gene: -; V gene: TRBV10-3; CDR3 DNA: TGTGCCATCACCCAAGACAGCTATGGCTACACCTTC; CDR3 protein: CAITQDSYGYTF
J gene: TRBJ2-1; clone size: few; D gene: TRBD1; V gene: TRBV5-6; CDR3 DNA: TGTGCCAGCAGTTCCGGGACAGTCTTAAGTGAGCAGTTCTTC; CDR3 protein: CASSSGTVLSEQFF
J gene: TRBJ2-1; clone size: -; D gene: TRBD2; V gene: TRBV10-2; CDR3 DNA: TGCGCCAGCAGAACTAGCGGGAGCTCCTACAATGAGCAGTTCTTC; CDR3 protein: CASRTSGSSYNEQFF
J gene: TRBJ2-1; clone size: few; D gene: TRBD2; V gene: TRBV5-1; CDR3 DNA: TGCGCCAGCAGCTCTGGGACTAGCGACAACAATGAGCAGTTCTTC; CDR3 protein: CASSSGTSDNNEQFF
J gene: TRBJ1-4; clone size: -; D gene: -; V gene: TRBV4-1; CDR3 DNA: TGCGCCAGCAGCCAAGATCCGGGGAGGAGGGAAAAACTGTTTTTT; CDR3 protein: CASSQDPGRREKLFF
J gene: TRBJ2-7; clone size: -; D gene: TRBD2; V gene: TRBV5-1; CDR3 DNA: TGCGCCAGCAGACCTAGCGGGAGTTCCGAGCAGTACTTC; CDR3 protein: CASRPSGSSEQYF
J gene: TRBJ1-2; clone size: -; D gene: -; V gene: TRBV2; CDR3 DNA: TGTGCCAGCAGTGGGCGGGTCCGGGGGGTCTTAGCTAACTATGGCTACACCTTC; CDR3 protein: CASSGRVRGVLANYGYTF
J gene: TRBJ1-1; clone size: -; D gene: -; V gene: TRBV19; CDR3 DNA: TGTGCCAGTAGCCATCGACAGGACGGCATGGGGACTGAAGCTTTCTTT; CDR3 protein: CASSHRQDGMGTEAFF
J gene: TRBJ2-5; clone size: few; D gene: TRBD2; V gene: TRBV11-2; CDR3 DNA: TGTGCCAGCAGCTCGACTAGCGGGGTGGGAGAGACCCAGTACTTC; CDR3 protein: CASSSTSGVGETQYF
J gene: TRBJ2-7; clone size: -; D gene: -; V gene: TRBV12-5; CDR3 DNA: TGTGCTAGTGGTTTGGGATTACTTACGGAGGACGAGCAGTACTTC; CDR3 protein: CASGLGLLTEDEQYF
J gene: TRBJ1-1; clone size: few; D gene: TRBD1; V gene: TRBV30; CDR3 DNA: TGTGCCTGGGGGACAGGGGGCTTAGAAGCTTTCTTT; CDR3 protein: CAWGTGGLEAFF
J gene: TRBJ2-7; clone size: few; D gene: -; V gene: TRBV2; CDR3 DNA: TGTGCCAGCAGTGGTGGGGAGGTATCCCCTGGCGAGCAGTACTTC; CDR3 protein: CASSGGEVSPGEQYF
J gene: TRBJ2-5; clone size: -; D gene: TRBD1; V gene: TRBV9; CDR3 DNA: TGTGCCAGCAGCCTCCAGACAGGGGTGGGCGAGACCCAGTACTTC; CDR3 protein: CASSLQTGVGETQYF
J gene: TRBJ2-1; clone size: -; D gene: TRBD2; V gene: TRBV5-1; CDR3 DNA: TGCGCCAGCAGCAATTCCGGGACTAGCGGACTCAATGAGCAGTTCTTC; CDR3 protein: CASSNSGTSGLNEQFF
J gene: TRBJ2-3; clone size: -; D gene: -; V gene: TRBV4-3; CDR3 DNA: TGCGCCAGCAGCCAAGAGGGTCGGATCTACGGGGGAGATACGCAGTATTTT; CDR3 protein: CASSQEGRIYGGDTQYF
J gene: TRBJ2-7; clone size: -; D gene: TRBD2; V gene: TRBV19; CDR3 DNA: TGTGCCAGTAGCTCCGGGACTAGCGGGGCCTACGAGCAGTACTTC; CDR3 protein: CASSSGTSGAYEQYF
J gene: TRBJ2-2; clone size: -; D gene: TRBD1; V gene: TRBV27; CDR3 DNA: TGTGCCAGCACCCCGGGACAGGGGCTAACCGGGGAGCTGTTTTTT; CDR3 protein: CASTPGQGLTGELFF
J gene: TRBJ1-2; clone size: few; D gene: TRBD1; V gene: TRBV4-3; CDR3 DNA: TGCGCCAGCAGCCTAATAGGGGACAGTTCCGGCTACACCTTC; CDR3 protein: CASSLIGDSSGYTF
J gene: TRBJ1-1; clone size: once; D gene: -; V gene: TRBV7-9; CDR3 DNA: TGTTCCAGCAGCTTCGTCGGTGCGGAAGCTTTCTTT; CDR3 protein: CSSSFVGAEAFF
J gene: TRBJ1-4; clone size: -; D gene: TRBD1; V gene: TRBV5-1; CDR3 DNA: TGCGCCAGCTCGGGACAGTCCAATGAAAAACTGTTTTTT; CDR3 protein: CASSGQSNEKLFF
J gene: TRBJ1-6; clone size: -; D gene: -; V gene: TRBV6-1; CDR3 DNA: TGTGCCAGCAGTCTGAGGAGAGAAGATAATTCACCCCTCCACTTT; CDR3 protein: CASSLRREDNSPLHF
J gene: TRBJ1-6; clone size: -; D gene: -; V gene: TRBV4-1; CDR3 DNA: TGCGCCAGCAGCCAAGTCCCTGGATTCGGGCCGGGGAATTCACCCCTCCACTTT; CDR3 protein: CASSQVPGFGPGNSPLHF
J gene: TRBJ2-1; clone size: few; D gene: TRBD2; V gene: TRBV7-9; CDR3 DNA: TGTGCCAGCAGCTCCTGGACTAGCCTCTCCTACAATGAGCAGTTCTTC; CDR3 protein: CASSSWTSLSYNEQFF
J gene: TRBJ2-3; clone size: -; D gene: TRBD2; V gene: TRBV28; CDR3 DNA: TGTGCCAGCAGCGGGGGGTCGTTTGGTACAGATACGCAGTATTTT; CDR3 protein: CASSGGSFGTDTQYF
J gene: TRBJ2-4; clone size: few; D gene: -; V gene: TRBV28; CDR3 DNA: TGTGCCAGCAACCGACAGGCAGCCAAAAACATTCAGTACTTC; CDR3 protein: CASNRQAAKNIQYF
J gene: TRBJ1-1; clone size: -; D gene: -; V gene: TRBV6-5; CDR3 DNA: TGTGCCAGCAGTTTTTTGGTCGGGAACACTGAAGCTTTCTTT; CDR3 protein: CASSFLVGNTEAFF
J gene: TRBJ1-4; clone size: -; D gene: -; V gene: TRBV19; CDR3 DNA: TGTGCCAGTAGGCCTCTCAGGGGCGCGATACCAACTAATGAAAAACTGTTTTTT; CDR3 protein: CASRPLRGAIPTNEKLFF
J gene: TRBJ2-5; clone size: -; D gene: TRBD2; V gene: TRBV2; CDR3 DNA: TGTGCCAGCAGTGAATGGGGGGGAAGAGAGACCCAGTACTTC; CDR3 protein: CASSEWGGRETQYF
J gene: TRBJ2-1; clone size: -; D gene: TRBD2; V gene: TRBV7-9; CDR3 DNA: TGTGCCAGCAGCCCGTCCGGTACTAGCGCGTACAATGAGCAGTTCTTC; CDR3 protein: CASSPSGTSAYNEQFF
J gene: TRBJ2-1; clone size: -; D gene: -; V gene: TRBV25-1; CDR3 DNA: TGTGCCAGCAGTGGGAGGGGCGGAGGGCAGTTCTTC; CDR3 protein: CASSGRGGGQFF
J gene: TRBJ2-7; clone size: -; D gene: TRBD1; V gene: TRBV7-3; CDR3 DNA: TGTGCCAGCAGCCCTGGACAGGGAATCGATGAGCAGTACTTC; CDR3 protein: CASSPGQGIDEQYF
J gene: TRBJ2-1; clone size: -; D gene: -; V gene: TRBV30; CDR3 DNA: TGTGCCTGGGGCAGTGGCCATGAGCAGTTCTTC; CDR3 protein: CAWGSGHEQFF
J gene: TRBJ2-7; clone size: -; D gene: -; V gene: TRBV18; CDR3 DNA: TGTGCCAGCTCACCTGTGGGGGCCTCCTCCTACGAGCAGTACTTC; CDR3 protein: CASSPVGASSYEQYF
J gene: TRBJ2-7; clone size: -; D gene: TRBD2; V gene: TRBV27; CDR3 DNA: TGTGCCAGCGAGCTAGCGGGAGGGCGGGGCGAGCAGTACTTC; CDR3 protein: CASELAGGRGEQYF
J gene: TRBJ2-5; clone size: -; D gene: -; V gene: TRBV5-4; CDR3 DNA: TGTGCCAGCAGCTTGGCCGAGAAGACCCAGTACTTC; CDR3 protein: CASSLAEKTQYF
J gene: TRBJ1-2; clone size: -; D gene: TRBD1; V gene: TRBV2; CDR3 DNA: TGTGCCAGCGAAGGGACAGGGAATGGCTACACCTTC; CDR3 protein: CASEGTGNGYTF
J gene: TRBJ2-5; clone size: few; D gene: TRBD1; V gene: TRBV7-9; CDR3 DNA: TGTGCCAGCAGCCGGGGACAGGGGATGGGGACCCAGTACTTC; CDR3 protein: CASSRGQGMGTQYF
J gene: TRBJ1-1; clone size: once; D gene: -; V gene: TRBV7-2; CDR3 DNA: TGTGCCAGCAGCTTAGGGCAGGCGAACACTGAAGCTTTCTTT; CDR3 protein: CASSLGQANTEAFF
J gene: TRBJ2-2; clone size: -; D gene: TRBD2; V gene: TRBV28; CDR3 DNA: TGTGCCATTACCGGGACTAGCGACACCGGGGAGCTGTTTTTT; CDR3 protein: CAITGTSDTGELFF